This T cell receptor beta chain was recorded in a study of T cell repertoires in cytomegalovirus infection. At the level of the study: Indications of both CMV infection and matching HLA type were provided by public TCR beta signatures.

This clonotype has just a few counts. What it binds is unknown. One entry per CDR3 protein results from TCRdb running MiXCR on the reads. The repertoire holds about 680,000 distinct CDR3 sequences, with 20% to 25% as singletons. Study-wide results and limits: Accumulated public TCR beta family frequency recognized individuals carrying CMV together with the relevant HLA. CMV-specific HLA-C-restricted TCR beta clonotypes dominated the ex vivo response.

This clonotype originated in a human donor in good health (CMV status not recorded). Some clones in this sample may be carry-over from other donors' samples. Sequencing used CD8+ T cells from PBMCs.

The CDR3 spells CSARALGASGGQETQYF. The CDR3 coding sequence is TGCAGTGCTAGAGCCCTGGGGGCTAGCGGCGGACAAGAGACCCAGTACTTC. This chain joins TRBV20-1 and TRBJ2-5; D might be TRBD2 (7 bases). Germline V lookup: CDR1 DFQATT, CDR2 SNEGSKA (reference sequence). This CDR3 has 17 residues. V was shortened by 1 base and J by 2 bases, with 20 bases between the two germline ends.